This T cell receptor beta chain was identified during a study of blood T cell repertoires in COVID-19. Study-wide context: The United States, Italy and Spain provided the acute and convalescent COVID-19 samples. Sample material is recorded as cDNA or gDNA derived from T cells, B-cell-depleted T cells, or PBMCs.

This CDR3 region has 16 residues. CDR1 and CDR2 from the germline V gene are LNHDA and SQIVND (reference sequence). Trimming took 4 bases from V and 11 from J, leaving 23 bases between them. Authors' analysis steps: Amplifying reference gene primers gave estimates of nucleated cell counts. Clones were sequenced by immunoSEQ multiplex PCR, and TCRdb holds only the in-frame ones, with some missing. That table gives V, J and clone size, and the DNA gave D and trimming. In the table there are roughly 65,000 clones, 60% to 85% of which are singletons. The genes are TRBV19 and TRBJ1-4; TRBD1 is a possible D gene (5 bases). Sequencing was performed on peripheral blood. This receptor was identified in a man in his sixties with acute or convalescent COVID-19. CDR3 loop: CASSSRPGTAEGKLFF. CDR3 nucleotides: TGTGCCAGTAGTAGCCGTCCCGGGACTGCTGAGGGGAAACTGTTTTTT.